The 31 T cell receptor beta chains given below trace back to one sample, sequenced in a study of T cell changes during pregnancy in multiple sclerosis. Clones were sequenced by immunoSEQ multiplex PCR, and TCRdb holds only the in-frame ones, with some missing. The table has approximately 58,000 clones, roughly 90% seen once. The specimen comprised peripheral blood, sampled in the second trimester of pregnancy. Every receptor here comes from a female donor in good health, enrolled as a control in a pregnancy study.

This clone was counted only a few times. The chain joins TRBV19 to TRBJ2-7, with D possibly being TRBD2 (5 bases). The germline CDR1 and CDR2 sequences are LNHDA and SQIVND (reference sequence). V dropped 6 bases and J dropped 6 bases, with 18 bases sitting between them. The CDR3 has 14 amino acids. The CDR3, as DNA: TGTGCCAGTAGCTGGAAGATGGCAGGAGGCGAGCAGTACTTC. Its protein is CASSWKMAGGEQYF.

The gene calls are TRBV7-2 and TRBJ2-7, with 9 bases that match TRBD2. CDR1 is SGHTA, CDR2 FQGNSA, per germline. The CDR3 runs to 14 residues. The junction had 6 bases not matched to a gene; V was cut back by 4 bases and J by 5 bases. The CDR3 spells CASSWVAGEDEQYF. In DNA form, the CDR3 reads TGTGCCAGCAGCTGGGTAGCGGGAGAAGACGAGCAGTACTTC.

This chain connects TRBV5-3 to TRBJ2-1, with TRBD1 matching over 7 bases. TRBV5-3 is classed as an ORF, of uncertain function. The CDR3 runs 14 residues. V shed 8 bases, J shed 0 bases, and the junction held 5 bases outside the gene matches. Here the CDR3 reads CASRDRYSYNEQFF. The CDR3 DNA follows: TGTGCCAGTAGGGACAGATACTCCTACAATGAGCAGTTCTTC.

The chain uses TRBV28 and TRBJ1-1; D remains unclear. The CDR3 covers 13 residues. The ends were cut back, 4 bases at V and 11 bases at J, with 17 bases in the middle. Germline CDR1 and CDR2: MDHEN and SYDVKM. The CDR3 loop reads CASSSYTGVAAFF. DNA for the CDR3: TGTGCCAGCAGTTCTTATACCGGAGTGGCGGCTTTCTTT.

V and J are TRBV30 and TRBJ2-7; a possible D gene is TRBD1 (6 bases). This CDR3 is built from 14 residues. V was trimmed by 3 bases and J by 5 bases, leaving 17 bases between them. Germline-derived CDR1 and CDR2 are GTSNPN and SVGIG (reference sequence). The CDR3: CAWSNRVRLNEQYF. CDR3 nucleotide sequence: TGTGCCTGGAGCAACAGGGTTCGGCTCAACGAGCAGTACTTC.

In DNA form, the CDR3 reads TGTGCCAGCTCACCCCGACAGGGCGAAGAGACCCAGTACTTC. This encodes CASSPRQGEETQYF. This chain uses TRBV18 with TRBJ2-5; 7 bases map to TRBD1. The germline gives CDR1 KGHSH, CDR2 LQKENI. The trim removed 3 bases at V and 3 bases at J, leaving 4 bases unmatched. This CDR3 has 14 residues.

The CDR3 nucleotides are TGTGCCACCCAGGGGGCGCATCCCAATGAGCAGTTCTTC. It encodes CATQGAHPNEQFF. This chain links TRBV6-5 with TRBJ2-1; 8 nucleotides line up with TRBD1. The ends lost 10 bases at V and 6 bases at J; junction bases unmatched: 8. Germline-derived CDR1 and CDR2 are MNHEY and SVGAGI. The CDR3 covers 13 residues.

The chain uses TRBV28 and TRBJ2-1; TRBD2 aligns across 8 bases. V lost 5 bases to trimming and J lost 2 bases; unmatched junction nucleotides: 5. Germline CDR1 and CDR2: MDHEN and SYDVKM. This CDR3 is 15 amino acids long. CDR3 loop: CASSQAGVAYNEQFF. CDR3 in DNA: TGTGCCAGCAGTCAAGCGGGAGTGGCCTACAATGAGCAGTTCTTC.

The V call is TRBV9, the J call TRBJ1-2; 7 bases are shared with TRBD1. The V and J ends lost 0 bases and 3 bases, in that order; junction bases with no gene match: 5. The CDR3 is made up of 15 amino acids. Germline CDR1 reads SGDLS; CDR2 reads YYNGEE. The CDR3 DNA sequence: TGTGCCAGCAGCGTAGGTGACAGGGCCTACTATGGCTACACCTTC. It translates to CASSVGDRAYYGYTF.

V is TRBV14 and J is TRBJ1-6, with unresolved D. The germline V gene has CDR1 SGHDN and CDR2 FVKESK. V lost 2 bases, J lost 1 base, and 9 bases lay in between. This CDR3 is 16 amino acids long. The CDR3, as DNA: TGTGCCAGCAGCCAACGGTTTCAATCCTATAATTCACCCCTCCACTTT. This translates into CASSQRFQSYNSPLHF. Full variable domain (outside the CDR3, taken from reference TRBV14 and TRBJ1-6): EAGVTQFPSHSVIEKGQTVTLRCDPISGHDNLYWYRRVMGKEIKFLLHFVKESKQDESGMPNNRFLAERTGGTYSTLKVQPAELEDSGVYFCASSQRFQSYNSPLHFGNGTRLTVT.

V gene TRBV7-2 combines with J gene TRBJ2-3; D is possibly TRBD1 (7 bases). The CDR3 runs 14 residues. Germline loops: CDR1 SGHTA, CDR2 FQGNSA. Trimming took off 5 bases at V and 5 bases at J, with 14 bases between the two ends. The CDR3 bases are TGTGCCAGCAGCCCCCGCGGGACAGTAGATACGCAGTATTTT. The encoded protein is CASSPRGTVDTQYF.

V is TRBV29-1 and J is TRBJ1-5; D unresolved. This CDR3 comprises 12 residues. The ends were cut back, 4 bases at V and 2 bases at J, with 6 bases in the middle. The germline gives CDR1 SQVTM, CDR2 ANQGSEA. The DNA for the CDR3 is TGCAGCGTTGCGGGTGGCAATCAGCCCCAGCATTTT. Translated: CSVAGGNQPQHF.

The genes are TRBV7-9 and TRBJ2-3; 11 positions match TRBD2. CDR1 and CDR2 (germline): SEHNR, FQNEAQ (reference sequence). V gave up 4 bases and J gave up 0 bases; unmatched junction bases: 0. The CDR3 spans 15 residues. The DNA for the CDR3 is TGTGCCAGCAGCTCTAGCGGGGGGAGCACAGATACGCAGTATTTT. Protein product: CASSSSGGSTDTQYF.

The V gene is TRBV4-3, the J gene TRBJ2-1, with D perhaps TRBD2 (5 bases). Per germline, CDR1 LGHNA and CDR2 YSLEER. The CDR3 is made up of 16 amino acids. V gave up 1 base and J gave up 5 bases, with 15 bases separating them. As DNA, the CDR3 is TGCGCCAGCAGCCAAGGTGTAGCGCGGAGAGACAATGAGCAGTTCTTC. Amino acid sequence: CASSQGVARRDNEQFF.

The chain is built from TRBV28 and TRBJ2-5; D is possibly TRBD2 (6 bases). V was shortened by 6 bases and J by 3 bases, with 8 bases between the two germline ends. The CDR3 covers 12 residues. The germline V gene encodes CDR1 MDHEN and CDR2 SYDVKM. In DNA form, the CDR3 reads TGTGCCAGCAGCTCGGGGGAAGAGACCCAGTACTTC. Translated, it gives CASSSGEETQYF.

About this clone: The identical CDR3 is also encoded by other nucleotide sequences in the sample. V usage is TRBV6-5 and J usage is TRBJ1-3; D gene unclear. This CDR3 is 12 amino acids long. V gave up 7 bases and J gave up 0 bases, with 4 bases separating them. Germline CDR1 MNHEY, CDR2 SVGAGI. The DNA of the CDR3 is TGTGCCAGCACTAACTCTGGAAACACCATATATTTT. Its translation is CASTNSGNTIYF.

The chain recombines TRBV7-2 with TRBJ2-1, with 12 bases identical to TRBD2. The CDR3 spans 15 residues. V dropped 3 bases and J dropped 7; count of bases not matched to a gene: 4. Germline V lookup: CDR1 SGHTA, CDR2 FQGNSA. CDR3 in amino acids: CASSFWLAGGNEQFF. CDR3 DNA sequence: TGTGCCAGCAGCTTTTGGCTAGCGGGGGGGAATGAGCAGTTCTTC.

The V and J genes are TRBV4-1 and TRBJ1-4, with D maybe TRBD1 (5 bases). Per the germline V gene, CDR1 is MGHRA and CDR2 is YSYEKL. Trimming removed 0 bases at V and 7 bases at J, with 15 bases between. This CDR3 has 16 residues. In DNA, the CDR3 is TGCGCCAGCAGCCAAGATTCCCTCGCAGGGATTGAAAAACTGTTTTTT. Translation gives CASSQDSLAGIEKLFF.

The V and J genes are TRBV29-1 and TRBJ2-7; a weak D match, TRBD2 (6 bases). V dropped 0 bases and J dropped 6 bases, with 18 bases sitting between them. Per germline, CDR1 SQVTM and CDR2 ANQGSEA. The CDR3 runs 15 residues. In DNA form, the CDR3 reads TGCAGCGTTGAAGATGGAGGGGTAGCGAGCCCCGAGCAGTACTTC. It is translated as CSVEDGGVASPEQYF.

The rearrangement uses TRBV2 and TRBJ2-5, with TRBD1 matching over 8 bases. The CDR3 is 15 amino acids. V gave up 4 bases and J gave up 5 bases; unmatched junction bases: 9. The germline gives CDR1 SNHLY, CDR2 FYNNEI. CDR3 amino acids: CASSVGQGGWETQYF. The CDR3 nucleotides read TGTGCCAGCAGTGTCGGACAGGGTGGGTGGGAGACCCAGTACTTC.

The count of this clone is one. V is TRBV9 and J is TRBJ2-5; the match to TRBD2 covers 13 bases. This CDR3 is built from 18 residues. J was trimmed by 5 bases and V by 4 bases; bases with no gene match: 14. Germline V lookup: CDR1 SGDLS, CDR2 YYNGEE. CDR3 sequence reads: CASSHGLAGVLNVETQYF. The DNA for the CDR3 is TGTGCCAGCAGCCACGGACTAGCGGGGGTGTTAAACGTGGAGACCCAGTACTTC. The full variable domain, with the rest looked up from reference TRBV9 and TRBJ2-5, is DSGVTQTPKHLITATGQRVTLRCSPRSGDLSVYWYQQSLDQGLQFLIQYYNGEERAKGNILERFSAQQFPDLHSELNLSSLELGDSALYFCASSHGLAGVLNVETQYFGPGTRLLVL.

The V call is TRBV5-4, the J call TRBJ2-7, with 8 bases lining up with TRBD1. CDR3 length: 16 residues. The germline V gene encodes CDR1 SGHNT and CDR2 YYREEE (reference sequence). V dropped 3 bases and J dropped 4; count of bases not matched to a gene: 12. The CDR3 coding sequence is TGTGCCAGCAGCTCTCCGACCGGGACAGGCGCTTACGAGCAGTACTTC. Translating it yields CASSSPTGTGAYEQYF.

The rearrangement uses TRBV28 and TRBJ1-2, with TRBD1 matching 8 bases. Germline lookup yields CDR1 MDHEN and CDR2 SYDVKM. The CDR3 runs 14 residues. V was clipped by 1 base and J by 4 bases; unmatched bases: 2. The CDR3 loop reads CASSLYGTGYGYTF. CDR3 in DNA: TGTGCCAGCAGTTTATATGGGACAGGCTATGGCTACACCTTC.

This chain links TRBV7-6 with TRBJ2-1, with 11 bases lining up with TRBD2. Looked up from germline, CDR1 is SGHVS and CDR2 is FNYEAQ. This CDR3 spans 16 amino acids. The V and J ends lost 1 base and 8 bases, in that order; junction bases with no gene match: 7. The CDR3 protein is CASSLEVAGGPYEQFF. For the CDR3, the DNA is TGTGCCAGCAGCTTAGAAGTAGCGGGAGGGCCCTATGAGCAGTTCTTC.

The rearrangement joins TRBV7-9 to TRBJ1-1; 8 bases line up with TRBD1. CDR1 and CDR2 (germline): SEHNR, FQNEAQ (reference sequence). This CDR3 region has 13 residues. Germline trimming cut 5 bases from V and 3 bases from J; bases unmatched to any gene: 2. CDR3 bases: TGTGCCAGCAGCACAGGGGGGTACACTGAAGCTTTCTTT. Its protein is CASSTGGYTEAFF.

The V gene is TRBV19, the J gene TRBJ2-6; 10 nucleotides agree with TRBD1. The CDR3 is made up of 19 amino acids. CDR1 LNHDA and CDR2 SQIVND come from the germline V gene (reference sequence). Unmatched junction bases numbered 12, after V lost 4 bases and J lost 3 bases. The CDR3 loop is CASSSDPGTGVYGANVLTF. Here the CDR3 DNA reads TGTGCCAGTAGTAGCGATCCCGGGACAGGGGTTTATGGGGCCAACGTCCTGACTTTC.

V is TRBV11-3 and J is TRBJ2-1; 9 bases are shared with TRBD2. The V and J ends lost 5 bases and 7 bases, in that order; junction bases with no gene match: 12. Germline CDR1 is SGHNT and CDR2 is YENEEA. The CDR3 has 16 amino acids. The CDR3 loop reads CASSRDGVAGDNEQFF. The DNA of the CDR3 is TGTGCCAGCAGCCGCGATGGGGTAGCGGGAGATAATGAGCAGTTCTTC.

In this sample, this clone turned up once. The V gene is TRBV6-5, the J gene TRBJ2-3; 7 bases align to TRBD1. Looked up from germline, CDR1 is MNHEY and CDR2 is SVGAGI. Losses at the gene ends were 5 bases for V and 2 bases for J; bases not matched to a gene: 4. CDR3 length: 14 residues. The CDR3 is CASSTTGPTDTQYF. The CDR3 DNA sequence: TGTGCCAGCAGTACGACAGGGCCCACAGATACGCAGTATTTT.

The V gene is TRBV6-6, the J gene TRBJ2-7, with D perhaps matching TRBD2 (6 bases). The CDR3 sequence is 13 residues long. The ends were cut back, 7 bases at V and 2 bases at J, with 12 bases in the middle. Germline V lookup: CDR1 MNHNY, CDR2 SVGAGI (reference sequence). CDR3 DNA: TGTGCCAGCACATCCGGGACTCCCTACGAGCAGTACTTC. Its translation is CASTSGTPYEQYF.

The chain combines TRBV5-4 with TRBJ2-7; 8 bases match TRBD1. CDR3 length: 13 amino acids. Germline CDR1 and CDR2: SGHNT and YYREEE (reference sequence). J gave up 5 bases and V 5 bases, and 6 bases lay outside the gene matches. CDR3 amino acids: CASSQDRADEQYF. For the CDR3, the DNA is TGTGCCAGCAGTCAGGACAGGGCTGACGAGCAGTACTTC. The full variable domain, in which reference TRBV5-4 and TRBJ2-7 provide the parts outside the CDR3, is ETGVTQSPTHLIKTRGQQVTLRCSSQSGHNTVSWYQQALGQGPQFIFQYYREEENGRGNFPPRFSGLQFPNYSSELNVNALELDDSALYLCASSQDRADEQYFGPGTRLTVT.

The count of this clone is one. The chain joins TRBV5-1 to TRBJ2-2; possibly TRBD1 for D (5 bases). The V gene's germline CDR1 is SGHRS and CDR2 YFSETQ. This CDR3 has 15 amino acids. V was pared by 5 bases and J by 2 bases, with 13 bases between. The CDR3 sequence is CASRIDSRNTGELFF. The CDR3 region has the DNA TGCGCCAGCAGGATAGACAGCAGAAACACCGGGGAGCTGTTTTTT.